Listed below are T cell receptor beta chains from one sample, sequenced in a study of shared clonotypes between healthy human individuals. The method was immunoSEQ multiplex PCR; TCRdb's version includes in-frame clones alone and lacks a portion of them. The data contain 450,000 to 600,000 clones, around 79% of them singletons. Material for sequencing was PBMCs. All receptors come from a woman between 40 and 55 years old in good health. Some clones in this sample may be carry-over from other donors' samples. The CDR3 runs from the conserved cysteine through the conserved F or W. D genes are given only for firm matches. The listing skips clone size in some rows; elsewhere it reads once, few, many or a size class.

NA,NA,TRBJ1-3,TRBV9,TGTGCCAGCAGCTCGTCTCGGGGTGGGACTTACTCTGGAAACACCATATATTTT,CASSSSRGGTYSGNTIYF
NA,NA,TRBJ2-1,TRBV4-2,TGTGCCAGCAGCCAAGATGTTCTAGCCAATGAGCAGTTCTTC,CASSQDVLANEQFF
NA,NA,TRBJ2-7,TRBV14,TGTGCCAGCAGCCCGAGGACTCCAAATATGGGATACGAGCAGTACTTC,CASSPRTPNMGYEQYF
NA,NA,TRBJ2-5,TRBV5-5,TGTGCCAGCAGACCTCAGGAGTACCAAGAGACCCAGTACTTC,CASRPQEYQETQYF
NA,NA,TRBJ1-2,TRBV28,TGTGCCAGCAGTTTACCGGAGGGCTATGGCTACACCTTC,CASSLPEGYGYTF
NA,TRBD1,TRBJ1-2,TRBV5-1,TGCGCCAGCAGCACGGGACAGATCTATGGCTACACCTTC,CASSTGQIYGYTF
once,NA,TRBJ1-5,TRBV6-5,TGTGCCAGCAGGCTATACAGGGAATGGGGCCAGCCCCAGCATTTT,CASRLYREWGQPQHF
NA,NA,TRBJ2-3,TRBV28,TGTGCCAGCAGTACGACCCCGAAGGATACGCAGTATTTT,CASSTTPKDTQYF
NA,NA,TRBJ1-2,TRBV2,TGTGCCAGCAGTGAAATTAGGCCCGATGGCTACACCTTC,CASSEIRPDGYTF
NA,TRBD1,TRBJ1-1,TRBV5-1,TGCGCCAGCAGCTTGACAGGGGGCGCAACTGAAGCTTTCTTT,CASSLTGGATEAFF
once,TRBD2,TRBJ2-3,TRBV5-1,TGCGCCAGCAGCTTGGAGCCTAGCGGGAGTGGAGGGGATACGCAGTATTTT,CASSLEPSGSGGDTQYF
NA,NA,TRBJ1-1,TRBV28,TGTGCCAGCAGTTTCGTCTCCGGGGGGGAGACAGCTTTCTTT,CASSFVSGGETAFF
NA,NA,TRBJ2-7,TRBV19,TGTGCCAGTAGGGAGGGATTCTCCTACGAGCAGTACTTC,CASREGFSYEQYF
NA,TRBD1,TRBJ2-7,TRBV28,TGTGCCAGCGGAAAGACAGGGGGTATGAACGAGCAGTACTTC,CASGKTGGMNEQYF
NA,TRBD2,TRBJ2-2,TRBV19,TGTGCCAGTAGTATGGGAGGGAGCACCGGGGAGCTGTTTTTT,CASSMGGSTGELFF
NA,NA,TRBJ2-1,TRBV9,TGTGCCAGCAGCGTCCGATTGACTGCATCCAATGAGCAGTTCTTC,CASSVRLTASNEQFF
NA,TRBD2,TRBJ2-1,TRBV28,TGTGCCAGCAGTTTATCCGGGGGGGCCGGGCTCAATGAGCAGTTCTTC,CASSLSGGAGLNEQFF
NA,NA,TRBJ1-4,TRBV7-6,TGTGCCAGCAGCTTGAATCGTCAGGCGGGTGAAAAACTGTTTTTT,CASSLNRQAGEKLFF
NA,TRBD1,TRBJ2-3,TRBV2,TGTGCCAGCTTACAGGGGGTTTGGGAAGATACGCAGTATTTT,CASLQGVWEDTQYF
few,NA,TRBJ2-3,TRBV21-1,TGTGCCAGCAGCAGGACCGATACGCAGTATTTT,CASSRTDTQYF
NA,NA,TRBJ2-7,TRBV18,TGTGCCAGCTCAGGACAGACCCTTACCTACGAGCAGTACTTC,CASSGQTLTYEQYF
NA,NA,TRBJ2-5,TRBV7-6,TGTGCCAGCAGCTCAAAACCTGGGGGGGAGACCCAGTACTTC,CASSSKPGGETQYF
NA,TRBD1,TRBJ2-5,TRBV28,TGTGCCAGCAGCCTCTCCACCGGGACAGGGTTGGAGACCCAGTACTTC,CASSLSTGTGLETQYF
NA,TRBD2,TRBJ2-7,TRBV4-2,TGTGCCAGCAGCCAAGACAGCGGGAGGATATACGAGCAGTACTTC,CASSQDSGRIYEQYF
once,NA,TRBJ2-1,TRBV5-1,TGCGCCAGCAGCTTGGCAGGGGACGGACGTTACAATGAGCAGTTCTTC,CASSLAGDGRYNEQFF
NA,TRBD1,TRBJ2-4,TRBV5-4,TGTGCCAGCAGCTTGAGACAGGGCGAAAACATTCAGTACTTC,CASSLRQGENIQYF
NA,NA,TRBJ2-7,TRBV5-1,TGCGCCAGCAGCGCGGGGGCTAGCGGCTCCTACGAGCAGTACTTC,CASSAGASGSYEQYF
NA,TRBD1,TRBJ2-7,TRBV7-4,TGTGCCAGCAGGCGCGCCCCGGGACAGGGGTCGGACGAGCAGTACTTC,CASRRAPGQGSDEQYF
NA,NA,TRBJ2-2,TRBV9,TGTGCCAGCAGCGTTATAGCAGGGCGGGACACCGGGGAGCTGTTTTTT,CASSVIAGRDTGELFF
NA,TRBD2,TRBJ2-1,TRBV5-1,TGCGCCAGCAGCTCTCCGGGACTAGCGGGAGACGAGCAGTTCTTC,CASSSPGLAGDEQFF
NA,NA,TRBJ2-3,TRBV27,TGTGCCAGCAGTTTAAATAGAGGGGTAGATACGCAGTATTTT,CASSLNRGVDTQYF
NA,NA,TRBJ2-3,TRBV7-9,TGTGCCAGCAGCTTGGGCGGGTACACAGATACGCAGTATTTT,CASSLGGYTDTQYF
NA,NA,TRBJ2-5,TRBV7-3,TGTGCCAGCAGCTTTCCGGGGGAGACCCAGTACTTC,CASSFPGETQYF
NA,TRBD2,TRBJ2-7,TRBV28,TGTGCCAGCAGCTATAGCGGGGGCTCCTACGAGCAGTACTTC,CASSYSGGSYEQYF
NA,TRBD2,TRBJ2-4,TRBV28,TGTGCCAGCAGCCCTTATACTAGCGGGAGTGGCAAAAACATTCAGTACTTC,CASSPYTSGSGKNIQYF
NA,NA,TRBJ2-5,TRBV7-7,TGTGCTAGCAGCTTAAATATGGGAGAGACCCAGTACTTC,CASSLNMGETQYF
NA,NA,TRBJ1-1,TRBV28,TGTGCCAGCAGCCCCCCTAGGGAGGGAGTGACTGAAGCTTTCTTT,CASSPPREGVTEAFF
NA,TRBD2,TRBJ2-5,TRBV7-3,TGTGCCAGCAGCTTAGGACTAGCGACACAAGAGACCCAGTACTTC,CASSLGLATQETQYF
NA,NA,TRBJ2-7,TRBV13,TGTGCCAGCAGCTTAGCGCGTTACGAGCAGTACTTC,CASSLARYEQYF
once,NA,TRBJ2-7,TRBV10-3,TGTGCCATCAGTGAAGGCCACGAGCAGTACTTC,CAISEGHEQYF
NA,NA,TRBJ2-3,TRBV7-2,TGTGCCAGCAGCCTAGGGTCATGGAGCCCAGATACGCAGTATTTT,CASSLGSWSPDTQYF
NA,NA,TRBJ2-7,TRBV4-2,TGTGCCAGCAGCCCCCGAGGGGATACCTACGAGCAGTACTTC,CASSPRGDTYEQYF
NA,NA,TRBJ2-7,TRBV28,TGTGCCAGCAGTTTAGGATCCGGACCCAGCGACGAGCAGTACTTC,CASSLGSGPSDEQYF
NA,TRBD1,TRBJ2-5,TRBV6-5,TGTGCCAGCAGTTACTCGGTGTTCAGGGGGCAAGAGACCCAGTACTTC,CASSYSVFRGQETQYF